The 16 T cell receptor beta chains below were found in one sample sequenced in a study of monozygotic twins with inflammatory bowel disease. TCRdb reworked the 5' RACE reads into one entry per CDR3 protein, no DNA. The table for this sample gives around 140,000 distinct CDR3 sequences. The sequencing input was blood. All receptors derive from a human donor with ulcerative colitis or Crohn's disease, or a healthy co-twin of an affected twin (not recorded which).

The chain carries TRBV2 and TRBJ2-1. Germline loops: CDR1 SNHLY, CDR2 FYNNEI. The CDR3 length is 11 residues. CDR3 sequence reads: CARPQGNEQFF.

The chain recombines TRBV2 with TRBJ2-6; TCRdb gives TRBD1 as the D gene, but with no DNA this cannot be confirmed. Germline lookup yields CDR1 SNHLY and CDR2 FYNNEI. The CDR3 is 16 residues long. The CDR3 sequence is CASPARGITGANVLTF.

The CDR3 sequence is CASSLSSYTGELFF. The rearrangement uses TRBV7-2 and TRBJ2-2. Germline CDR1 is SGHTA and CDR2 is FQGNSA. The CDR3 is made up of 14 amino acids.

J is TRBJ2-6 and V is TRBV27; TCRdb names TRBD1, which stays unverified in the absence of DNA. Per germline, CDR1 MNHEY and CDR2 SMNVEV (reference sequence). The CDR3 sequence is 15 residues long. The CDR3 region is CASSPRGGTVYVLTF.

The V call is TRBV6-1, the J call TRBJ2-1; TCRdb designates TRBD1, a call that cannot be tested without DNA. The CDR3 totals 15 residues. From germline, CDR1 is MNHNS and CDR2 SASEGT. This chain's CDR3 is CASSVPDRVGTQQFF.

V and J are TRBV27 and TRBJ1-2; checking the TCRdb D call of TRBD1 is not possible without DNA. This CDR3 comprises 14 residues. The V gene's germline CDR1 is MNHEY and CDR2 SMNVEV (reference sequence). CDR3 residues: CASSLNRALKGYTF.

The gene calls are TRBV20-1 and TRBJ2-1. The CDR3 totals 14 residues. CDR1 and CDR2 from the germline V gene are DFQATT and SNEGSKA (reference sequence). The CDR3 loop is CSARRVTSYNEQFF.

The chain recombines TRBV5-6 with TRBJ2-7; TCRdb's D call of TRBD2 is untestable without DNA. Germline assignment: CDR1 SGHDT and CDR2 YYEEEE. The CDR3 extends over 15 amino acids. CDR3 residues: CASSQGLASRYEQYF. The full variable domain, completed using reference TRBV5-6 and TRBJ2-7, is DAGVTQSPTHLIKTRGQQVTLRCSPKSGHDTVSWYQQALGQGPQFIFQYYEEEERQRGNFPDRFSGHQFPNYSSELNVNALLLGDSALYLCASSQGLASRYEQYFGPGTRLTVT.

The rearrangement joins TRBV18 to TRBJ2-3. Germline loops: CDR1 KGHSH, CDR2 LQKENI. The CDR3 totals 14 residues. This CDR3 reads CASSPPDNTDTQYF.

The genes are TRBV28 and TRBJ2-5. CDR3 size: 15 residues. The germline gives CDR1 MDHEN, CDR2 SYDVKM. CDR3 protein: CASSLLGNLQETQYF.

This chain uses TRBV7-2 with TRBJ1-2; with no DNA, the TCRdb D assignment of TRBD1 cannot be verified. Germline V gives CDR1 SGHTA, CDR2 FQGNSA. The CDR3 has 14 residues. CDR3 loop: CASTRGAPNYGYTF.

The genes are TRBV27 and TRBJ2-7; the TRBD2 assignment by TCRdb is unverifiable without DNA. The CDR3 has 19 amino acids. CDR1 MNHEY and CDR2 SMNVEV come from the germline V gene (reference sequence). The CDR3: CASSLSGVAGSYKGYEQYF.

CDR3 sequence reads: CASSRTGWNTGELFF. The rearrangement uses TRBV6-1 and TRBJ2-2; checking the TCRdb D call of TRBD2 is not possible without DNA. The CDR3 totals 15 residues. In germline, CDR1 is MNHNS, CDR2 SASEGT.

This chain uses TRBV19 with TRBJ2-2; the TCRdb call, TRBD1, lacks DNA for checking. This CDR3 is 14 amino acids long. The V gene's germline CDR1 is LNHDA and CDR2 SQIVND (reference sequence). The CDR3 sequence: CASSIGTGTGELFF.

This CDR3 is CSVTSPGPLNTEAFF. The rearrangement joins TRBV29-1 to TRBJ1-1; the TCRdb D gene call, TRBD1, has no DNA to confirm it. Germline assignment: CDR1 SQVTM and CDR2 ANQGSEA. This CDR3 is 15 amino acids long. Using reference TRBV29-1 and TRBJ1-1 for the parts outside the CDR3, the full variable domain is SAVISQKPSRDICQRGTSLTIQCQVDSQVTMMFWYRQQPGQSLTLIATANQGSEATYESGFVIDKFPISRPNLTFSTLTVSNMSPEDSSIYLCSVTSPGPLNTEAFFGQGTRLTVV.

The chain employs TRBV28 and TRBJ2-1. The CDR3 sequence is 14 residues long. From germline, CDR1 is MDHEN and CDR2 SYDVKM. The CDR3 protein is CASSFFRTGNEQFF.